Each of the 8 T cell receptor beta chains below was sequenced from the same sample in a study of T cell responses to AZD1222 COVID-19 vaccine. Using immunoSEQ multiplex PCR, the repertoire was profiled, and TCRdb retains in-frame clones only, with some absent. This sample has fewer than 140,000 clones, with 90% found just once. Sequencing used peripheral blood, obtained on day 0 of AZD1222 vaccination. All receptors come from an adult in good health.

The chain employs TRBV7-8 and TRBJ1-2, with a tentative D call TRBD1 (5 bases). Germline assignment: CDR1 SGHVS and CDR2 FQNEAQ. The CDR3 loop spans 15 amino acids. Trimming removed 5 bases at V and 2 bases at J, with 15 bases between. CDR3 DNA: TGTGCCAGCAGCCGCGAAGGGACGGCCAACTATGGCTACACCTTC. Translated: CASSREGTANYGYTF.

The chain combines TRBV15 with TRBJ1-1; 10 bases map to TRBD1. The CDR3 spans 16 residues. The germline V gene encodes CDR1 LNHNV and CDR2 YYDKDF (reference sequence). V trimming: 1 base; J trimming: 6 bases; junction bases outside the gene matches: 8. The CDR3: CATSRGGGGQGSEAFF. CDR3 sequence (DNA): TGTGCCACCAGCAGAGGGGGAGGGGGACAGGGGTCTGAAGCTTTCTTT.

The chain joins TRBV28 to TRBJ1-2, with D uncertain. Trimming shortened V by 4 bases and J by 4 bases, and 7 bases separated the two germline ends. The CDR3 is made up of 12 amino acids. Germline V gene lookup returns CDR1 MDHEN and CDR2 SYDVKM. The CDR3, as DNA: TGTGCCAGCAGTTCCGGAGGCTATGGCTACACCTTC. It codes for CASSSGGYGYTF.

The chain couples TRBV5-1 to TRBJ2-2; TRBD1 agrees at 8 bases. CDR3 length: 18 residues. Germline V gives CDR1 SGHRS, CDR2 YFSETQ. V was clipped by 0 bases and J by 1 base; unmatched bases: 8. DNA for the CDR3: TGCGCCAGCAGCTTGGGCCAGGGGGCGGGACTGAACACCGGGGAGCTGTTTTTT. Translation gives CASSLGQGAGLNTGELFF.

This chain joins TRBV7-2 and TRBJ1-1; D not certain. The germline CDR1 and CDR2 sequences are SGHTA and FQGNSA. V was pared by 5 bases and J by 4 bases, with 8 bases between. The CDR3 loop spans 12 amino acids. Here the CDR3 reads CASSLQFTEAFF. Written as DNA, the CDR3 is TGTGCCAGCAGCCTACAGTTCACTGAAGCTTTCTTT.

The table lists this clone with a count of one. The chain uses TRBV5-1 and TRBJ1-1; D remains ambiguous. From germline, CDR1 is SGHRS and CDR2 YFSETQ. CDR3 size: 14 residues. Trimming left V 4 bases short and J 1 base short, with 11 bases between. The CDR3 coding sequence is TGCGCCAGCAGCCCCCGTGAGGGGAACACTGAAGCTTTCTTT. The encoded protein is CASSPREGNTEAFF.

The chain couples TRBV6-5 to TRBJ1-2; unclear D gene. V lost 2 bases and J lost 4, with 8 bases in between. The CDR3 length is 13 residues. The V gene's germline CDR1 is MNHEY and CDR2 SVGAGI. CDR3 amino acids: CASSYGRLYGYTF. The CDR3 coding sequence is TGTGCCAGCAGTTACGGACGTCTCTATGGCTACACCTTC.

The chain uses TRBV6-5 and TRBJ1-5, with D unresolved. CDR3 length: 14 residues. The germline gives CDR1 MNHEY, CDR2 SVGAGI. V was trimmed by 5 bases and J by 11 bases, leaving 19 bases between them. The CDR3 here is CASSPYPRGMAQHF. The CDR3 nucleotides are TGTGCCAGCAGTCCTTATCCTCGAGGGATGGCCCAGCATTTT.